The source of this T cell receptor (beta chain) is a study of cytomegalovirus exposure and HLA in healthy donors. Turning to this clone: Its antigen is not identified.

Study-wide results and caveats: It was 150 or so TCR beta chains that were listed as cytomegalovirus-associated.

Deletions cut 1 base from V and 3 bases from J, with 10 bases between. Germline V gives CDR1 SGHRS, CDR2 YFSETQ. The CDR3 loop spans 15 amino acids. It was with 60 Vbeta and 13 Jbeta primers that the PCR ran. Data came from immunoSEQ multiplex PCR; TCRdb stores just in-frame clones and leaves some out. The sample includes some 120,000 clones. This TCR derives from a man in his forties or fifties in good health and CMV-seropositive. Sequences were obtained from PBMCs. The chain has TRBV5-1 and TRBJ2-2, with a weak D call TRBD1 (5 bases). CDR3 protein: CASSLLGPDTGELFF. The DNA of the CDR3 is TGCGCCAGCAGCTTGCTGGGGCCTGACACCGGGGAGCTGTTTTTT.